This is a list of T cell receptor beta chains from one sample in a study of cytomegalovirus exposure and HLA in healthy donors. TCRdb's table, derived via immunoSEQ multiplex PCR, lists solely in-frame clones and lacks some. This sample has some 45,000 clones, with about nine tenths found just once. What was sequenced was PBMCs. These receptor sequences come from a woman between 40 and 55 years old in good health and CMV-seropositive. Both conserved end residues are trimmed from each CDR3.

CDR3 length: 12
V gene: TRBV19
CDR3 protein: ASSIGLAGYEQY

CDR3 length: 11
V gene: TRBV29-1
CDR3 protein: SVEPLRETEAF

CDR3 length: 13
V gene: TRBV19
CDR3 protein: ASSIPAGGPDTQY

CDR3 length: 14
V gene: TRBV5-8
CDR3 protein: ASSSRRGRTNTEAF

CDR3 length: 11
V gene: TRBV27
CDR3 protein: ASSRGGGYEQY

CDR3 length: 16
V gene: TRBV7-7
CDR3 protein: ASSLAVSSTANTGELF

CDR3 length: 13
V gene: TRBV15
CDR3 protein: ATSREGSPAYEQY

CDR3 length: 13
V gene: TRBV7-8
CDR3 protein: ASSLRQANTGELF

CDR3 length: 13
V gene: TRBV6-6
CDR3 protein: ASSPRQGAAYEQY

CDR3 length: 13
V gene: TRBV6-6
CDR3 protein: ASSRAGRATDTQY

CDR3 length: 16
V gene: TRBV5-1
CDR3 protein: ASSSELAGGSSYNEQF

CDR3 length: 14
V gene: TRBV10-3
CDR3 protein: AISEWGGEGNTEAF

CDR3 length: 14
V gene: TRBV7-9
CDR3 protein: ASSRQLAGAANEQF

CDR3 length: 11
V gene: TRBV7-5
CDR3 protein: AGPRQGEGPQH

CDR3 length: 14
V gene: TRBV7-6
CDR3 protein: ASSLVGFGGYNEQF

CDR3 length: 11
V gene: TRBV5-1
CDR3 protein: ASSLSEAGVAF

CDR3 length: 12
V gene: TRBV7-9
CDR3 protein: ASSIRRGGGEAF

CDR3 length: 12
V gene: TRBV13
CDR3 protein: ASSLELGLYGYT

CDR3 length: 12
V gene: TRBV29-1
CDR3 protein: SAGNRGLGETQY

CDR3 length: 15
V gene: TRBV7-2
CDR3 protein: ASSSPEQGGEKVTQY

CDR3 length: 12
V gene: TRBV7-2
CDR3 protein: ASSPRTGQDTQY

CDR3 length: 12
V gene: TRBV27
CDR3 protein: ASSLSSGQAPLH

CDR3 length: 14
V gene: TRBV4-1
CDR3 protein: ASSQVDLLAYNEQF

CDR3 length: 11
V gene: TRBV28
CDR3 protein: ASSPTGNYGYT

CDR3 length: 15
V gene: TRBV4-2
CDR3 protein: ASSQDLGVMGNQPQH

CDR3 length: 12
V gene: TRBV28
CDR3 protein: ASSRTGTPYEQY

CDR3 length: 12
V gene: TRBV6-5
CDR3 protein: ASSGTSDPDTQY

CDR3 length: 15
V gene: TRBV7-9
CDR3 protein: ASSQGSAGERTDTQY

CDR3 length: 13
V gene: TRBV6-4
CDR3 protein: ARDRVSLSNQPQH

CDR3 length: 12
V gene: TRBV7-2
CDR3 protein: ASSLDGSGTEAF

CDR3 length: 17
V gene: TRBV2
CDR3 protein: ASTLREQRWVRTKNIQY

CDR3 length: 14
V gene: TRBV5-1
CDR3 protein: ASSLRGDRDRVGYT

CDR3 length: 10
V gene: TRBV10-3
CDR3 protein: ATRDGTGELF

CDR3 length: 14
V gene: TRBV4-2
CDR3 protein: ASSAPQGSGANVLT

CDR3 length: 17
V gene: TRBV28
CDR3 protein: ASSPNFRTGGLSYNEQF

CDR3 length: 11
V gene: TRBV7-6
CDR3 protein: ASSLGTVEKLF

CDR3 length: 13
V gene: TRBV2
CDR3 protein: ASRAGQGLVYGYT

CDR3 length: 16
V gene: TRBV19
CDR3 protein: ASSNQGSGRGFYNEQF

CDR3 length: 12
V gene: TRBV9
CDR3 protein: ASDRGSYNSPLH

CDR3 length: 14
V gene: TRBV18
CDR3 protein: ASSSRTSGSIGELF

CDR3 length: 11
V gene: TRBV28
CDR3 protein: ASSPPLTGELF

CDR3 length: 11
V gene: TRBV7-2
CDR3 protein: ASSPTASYGYT

CDR3 length: 11
V gene: TRBV7-9
CDR3 protein: ASSSSGTQPQH

CDR3 length: 11
V gene: TRBV6-5
CDR3 protein: ATRSGMAYEQY

CDR3 length: 13
V gene: TRBV6-4
CDR3 protein: ASSETPDRHSEQF

CDR3 length: 12
V gene: TRBV6-5
CDR3 protein: ASRDLSAGNEQF

CDR3 length: 14
V gene: TRBV10-1
CDR3 protein: ASSPASGGAYNEQF

CDR3 length: 8
V gene: TRBV28
CDR3 protein: SWGADTQY

CDR3 length: 10
V gene: TRBV5-4
CDR3 protein: ASSLDSSPLH

CDR3 length: 14
V gene: TRBV19
CDR3 protein: ASSPQREAGANVLT

CDR3 length: 13
V gene: TRBV29-1
CDR3 protein: SVEGRGQLNTEAF

CDR3 length: 14
V gene: TRBV7-2
CDR3 protein: ASSLRAPGATDTQY

CDR3 length: 12
V gene: TRBV7-9
CDR3 protein: ASSFQAGAGEQF

CDR3 length: 16
V gene: TRBV10-2
CDR3 protein: ASSAPSFLADPYNEQF

CDR3 length: 12
V gene: TRBV10-2
CDR3 protein: ASAAGTANTEAF

CDR3 length: 11
V gene: TRBV6-7
CDR3 protein: ASSWPSVDTQY

CDR3 length: 12
V gene: TRBV28
CDR3 protein: ASQLGTGTYEQY

CDR3 length: 12
V gene: TRBV5-7
CDR3 protein: ASSPGGRAGELF

CDR3 length: 11
V gene: TRBV15
CDR3 protein: ATSRAGFYEQY